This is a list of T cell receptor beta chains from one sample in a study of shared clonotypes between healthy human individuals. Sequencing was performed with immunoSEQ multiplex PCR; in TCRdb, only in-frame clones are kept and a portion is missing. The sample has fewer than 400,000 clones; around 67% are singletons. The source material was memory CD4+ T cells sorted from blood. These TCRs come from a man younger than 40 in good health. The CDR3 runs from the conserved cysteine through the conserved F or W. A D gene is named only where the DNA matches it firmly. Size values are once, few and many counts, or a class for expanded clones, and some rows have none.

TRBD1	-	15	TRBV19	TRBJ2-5	TGTGCCAGTAGACCAAACACCGGGACAGGGGAGACCCAGTACTTC	CASRPNTGTGETQYF
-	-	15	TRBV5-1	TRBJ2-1	TGCGCCAGCAGCGAAGGGGGGCAACCACACAATGAGCAGTTCTTC	CASSEGGQPHNEQFF
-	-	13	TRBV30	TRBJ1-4	TGTGCCTTTGGACAGACAACTAATGAAAAACTGTTTTTT	CAFGQTTNEKLFF
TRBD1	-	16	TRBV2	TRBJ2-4	TGTGCCAGCAGTGTTACAGGGGGCGCTTCCAAAAACATTCAGTACTTC	CASSVTGGASKNIQYF
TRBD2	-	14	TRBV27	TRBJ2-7	TGTGCCAGCAGGAGACTAGCGGGAGGGCACGAGCAGTACTTC	CASRRLAGGHEQYF
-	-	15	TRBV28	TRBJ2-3	TGTGCCAGCAGTTTATTCCAGCGAAGCACAGATACGCAGTATTTT	CASSLFQRSTDTQYF
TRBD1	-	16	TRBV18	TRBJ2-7	TGTGCCAGCTCACCCCCTGACAGGGTTCTCCCCTACGAGCAGTACTTC	CASSPPDRVLPYEQYF
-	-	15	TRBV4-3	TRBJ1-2	TGCGCCAGCAGCCAAGATCCGGCAGCCAACTATGGCTACACCTTC	CASSQDPAANYGYTF
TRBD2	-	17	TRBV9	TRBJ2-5	TGTGCCAGCAGCGCGGGGACTAGCGGGAGCTTACAAGAGACCCAGTACTTC	CASSAGTSGSLQETQYF
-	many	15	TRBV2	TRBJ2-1	TGTGCCAGCAGTACAATAGGGCAACCCTACAATGAGCAGTTCTTC	CASSTIGQPYNEQFF
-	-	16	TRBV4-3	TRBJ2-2	TGCGCCAGCAGCCAAGATCTCAGGGTTGGCACCGGGGAGCTGTTTTTT	CASSQDLRVGTGELFF
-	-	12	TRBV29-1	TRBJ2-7	TGCAGCTACACCGGGGGGCTCTACGAGCAGTACTTC	CSYTGGLYEQYF
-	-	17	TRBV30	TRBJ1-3	TGTGCCTGGACCCTAGGGGGGGCCGTAAACTCTGGAAACACCATATATTTT	CAWTLGGAVNSGNTIYF
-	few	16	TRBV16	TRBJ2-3	TGTGCCAGCAGCCCTCTACGCCTCGTTAGCACAGATACGCAGTATTTT	CASSPLRLVSTDTQYF
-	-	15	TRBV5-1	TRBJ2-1	TGCGCCAGCAGCTTTAGCTTAAGCTCCTACAATGAGCAGTTCTTC	CASSFSLSSYNEQFF
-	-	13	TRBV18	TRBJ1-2	TGTGCCAGCTCACCAAACAGGGCACATGGCTACACCTTC	CASSPNRAHGYTF
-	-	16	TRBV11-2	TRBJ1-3	TGTGCCAGCAGCTCCGAGGCGGGGTTCTCTGGAAACACCATATATTTT	CASSSEAGFSGNTIYF
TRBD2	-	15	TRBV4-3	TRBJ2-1	TGCGCCAGCAGCCTTCATAGCGGGAGCGGAGATGAGCAGTTCTTC	CASSLHSGSGDEQFF
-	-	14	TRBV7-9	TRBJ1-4	TGTGCCAGCAGCCAGCGGGCTCCTAATGAAAAACTGTTTTTT	CASSQRAPNEKLFF
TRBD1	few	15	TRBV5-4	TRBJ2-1	TGTGCCAGCAGCGGAACCCACAGGGGCCACAATGAGCAGTTCTTC	CASSGTHRGHNEQFF
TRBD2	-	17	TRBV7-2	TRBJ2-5	TGTGCCAGCAGCCTGCGGACTAGCGGGGGAAGGAGGGAGACCCAGTACTTC	CASSLRTSGGRRETQYF
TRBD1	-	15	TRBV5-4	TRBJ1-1	TGTGCCAGCAGCTTGCGGACAGGGAGGAACACTGAAGCTTTCTTT	CASSLRTGRNTEAFF
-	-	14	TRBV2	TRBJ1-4	TGTGCCAGCAGCGTACAGGGAATTAATGAAAAACTGTTTTTT	CASSVQGINEKLFF
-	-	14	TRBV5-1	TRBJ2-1	TGCGCCAGCAGCTTGCCCGGGAACTACAATGAGCAGTTCTTC	CASSLPGNYNEQFF
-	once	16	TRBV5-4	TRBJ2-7	TGTGCCAGCAGCTTCTCTGTCGGGAGTGGTGGCTACGAGCAGTACTTC	CASSFSVGSGGYEQYF
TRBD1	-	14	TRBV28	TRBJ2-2	TGTGCCACCGAAGGACAGGGCGGCACCGGGGAGCTGTTTTTT	CATEGQGGTGELFF
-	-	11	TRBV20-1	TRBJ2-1	TGCAGTGCTAGCCCCCACAATGAGCAGTTCTTC	CSASPHNEQFF
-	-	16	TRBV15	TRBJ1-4	TGTGCCACCAGCAGAGATTGGGGTGCAACTAATGAAAAACTGTTTTTT	CATSRDWGATNEKLFF
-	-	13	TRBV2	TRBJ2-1	TGTGCCAGCAGTTCCCTTAGGGGGAGGGAGCAGTTCTTC	CASSSLRGREQFF
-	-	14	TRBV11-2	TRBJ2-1	TGTGCCAGCAGCTTAGTCCCCGGGTACAATGAGCAGTTCTTC	CASSLVPGYNEQFF
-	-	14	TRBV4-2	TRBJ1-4	TGTGCCAGCAGCCAAAGGCCAGGGGATGAAAAACTGTTTTTT	CASSQRPGDEKLFF
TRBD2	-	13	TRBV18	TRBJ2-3	TGTGCCAGCTCACCCCCGACTAGCGGGGGACAGTATTTT	CASSPPTSGGQYF
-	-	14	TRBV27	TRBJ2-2	TGTGCCAGCAGTTTTAACGGGAACACCGGGGAGCTGTTTTTT	CASSFNGNTGELFF
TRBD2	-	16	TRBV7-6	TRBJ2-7	TGTGCCAGCAGCTCCGGACTAGCGGGAAGTAACTACGAGCAGTACTTC	CASSSGLAGSNYEQYF
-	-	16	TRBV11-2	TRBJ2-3	TGTGCCAGCAGCTTAGGGACGGGCCTTAGCACAGATACGCAGTATTTT	CASSLGTGLSTDTQYF
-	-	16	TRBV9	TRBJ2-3	TGTGCCAGCAGCGTAGATGTGGACACTTACACAGATACGCAGTATTTT	CASSVDVDTYTDTQYF
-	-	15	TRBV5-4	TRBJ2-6	TGTGCCAGCAGCTTGAGGGGAACCGGGGCCAACGTCCTGACTTTC	CASSLRGTGANVLTF
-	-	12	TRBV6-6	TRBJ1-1	TGTGCCAGCAGTTACCTGAACACTGAAGCTTTCTTT	CASSYLNTEAFF
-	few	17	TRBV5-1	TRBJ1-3	TGCGCCAGCAGCTTGGGTCAGGCTCAACTCTCTGGAAACACCATATATTTT	CASSLGQAQLSGNTIYF
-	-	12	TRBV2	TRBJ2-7	TGTGCCAGCAGTGGGGACGGATACGAGCAGTACTTC	CASSGDGYEQYF
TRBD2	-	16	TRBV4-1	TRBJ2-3	TGCGCCAGCAGCCAAGGCCTAGCGGGAAAAAAGGGTACGCAGTATTTT	CASSQGLAGKKGTQYF
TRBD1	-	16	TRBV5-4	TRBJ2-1	TGTGCCAGCAGCCATATGACAGGGTTGCATTACAATGAGCAGTTCTTC	CASSHMTGLHYNEQFF
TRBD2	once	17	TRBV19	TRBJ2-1	TGTGCCAGTAGTATTGCGGCTAGCGGACGCTCCTACAATGAGCAGTTCTTC	CASSIAASGRSYNEQFF
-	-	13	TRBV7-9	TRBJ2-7	TGTGCCAGCAGCTTACCCCCCGGGTACGAGCAGTACTTC	CASSLPPGYEQYF
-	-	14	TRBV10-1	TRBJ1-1	TGCGCCAGCAGTGAGTCGGGTCGAACGGGGGGAGCTTTCTTT	CASSESGRTGGAFF
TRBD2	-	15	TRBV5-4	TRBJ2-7	TGTGCCAGCAGCCTAGCGGGAGGGCCGAGTGGCGAGCAGTACTTC	CASSLAGGPSGEQYF
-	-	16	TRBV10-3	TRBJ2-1	TGTGCCATCAGTGAGTTCGCGGGGGCCTCCTACAATGAGCAGTTCTTC	CAISEFAGASYNEQFF
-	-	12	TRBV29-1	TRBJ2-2	TGCAGCGCGTTCAGGGGCACCGGGGAGCTGTTTTTT	CSAFRGTGELFF
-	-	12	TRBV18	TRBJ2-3	TGTGCCAGCTCACACCCGGGGGATACGCAGTATTTT	CASSHPGDTQYF
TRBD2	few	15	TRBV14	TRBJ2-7	TGTGCCAGCAGCCAAGTCGGCGGGAGCCCCTCCGAGCAGTACTTC	CASSQVGGSPSEQYF
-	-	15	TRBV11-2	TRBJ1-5	TGTGCCAGCAGCTTAGATACCCGCCCCGGGTCAGGCTTGCATTTT	CASSLDTRPGSGLHF
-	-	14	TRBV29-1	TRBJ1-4	TGCAGCGTTGAAGAAGCGGGGGCGCGTGAAAAACTGTTTTTT	CSVEEAGAREKLFF